A selection of T cell receptor beta chains follows, all from one sample in a study of Ad26.COV2.S vaccination and SARS-CoV-2 variants. Clones were read by immunoSEQ multiplex PCR, and TCRdb kept only the in-frame ones, dropping some. The table shows about 350,000 clones, with 88% occurring only once. The sample in question was peripheral blood, obtained in a trial of Ad26.COV2.S vaccine versus placebo. The receptors were gathered from a person between 18 and 59 years old who received the Ad26.COV2.S COVID-19 vaccine or a placebo. Each CDR3 is given with its conserved first and last residue. The D gene is left open where the match is weak.

TRBJ2-7,TRBV6-2/TRBV6-3,-,CASSTSPGGGRGLAYEQYF,TGTGCCAGCAGTACCTCACCTGGGGGCGGCAGGGGCCTAGCCTACGAGCAGTACTTC
TRBJ2-6,TRBV7-2,TRBD2,CASSLAVGTSGRSGANVLTF,TGTGCCAGCAGCTTAGCGGTAGGGACTAGCGGGAGATCTGGGGCCAACGTCCTGACTTTC
TRBJ2-7,TRBV6-2/TRBV6-3,-,CASSSFWGARELIYEQYF,TGTGCCAGCAGTTCCTTTTGGGGGGCCAGGGAACTAATCTACGAGCAGTACTTC
TRBJ2-7,TRBV11-3,-,CASSRDGEEGYEQYF,TGTGCCAGCAGCAGAGATGGTGAGGAAGGCTACGAGCAGTACTTC
TRBJ2-4,TRBV4-2,TRBD2,CASSQDPAGGNIQYF,TGTGCCAGCAGCCAAGATCCGGCGGGGGGAAACATTCAGTACTTC
TRBJ2-1,TRBV6-5,-,CASSYLQGGVEQFF,TGTGCCAGCAGTTACTTACAGGGAGGGGTGGAGCAGTTCTTC
TRBJ2-2,TRBV5-1,-,CASSRDRIANTGELFF,TGCGCCAGCAGCCGCGACAGGATAGCGAACACCGGGGAGCTGTTTTTT
TRBJ1-1,TRBV19,TRBD1,CASNTGVGTEAFF,TGTGCCAGTAACACAGGGGTAGGGACTGAAGCTTTCTTT
TRBJ1-5,TRBV18,-,CASSPGQSLGQPQHF,TGTGCCAGCTCACCCGGGCAATCTCTGGGTCAGCCCCAGCATTTT
TRBJ2-1,TRBV28,TRBD1,CASSSTGQGVNEQFF,TGTGCCAGCAGTTCAACGGGACAGGGGGTCAATGAGCAGTTCTTC
TRBJ1-1,TRBV5-4,-,CASSLNTEAFF,TGTGCCAGCAGCCTGAACACTGAAGCTTTCTTT